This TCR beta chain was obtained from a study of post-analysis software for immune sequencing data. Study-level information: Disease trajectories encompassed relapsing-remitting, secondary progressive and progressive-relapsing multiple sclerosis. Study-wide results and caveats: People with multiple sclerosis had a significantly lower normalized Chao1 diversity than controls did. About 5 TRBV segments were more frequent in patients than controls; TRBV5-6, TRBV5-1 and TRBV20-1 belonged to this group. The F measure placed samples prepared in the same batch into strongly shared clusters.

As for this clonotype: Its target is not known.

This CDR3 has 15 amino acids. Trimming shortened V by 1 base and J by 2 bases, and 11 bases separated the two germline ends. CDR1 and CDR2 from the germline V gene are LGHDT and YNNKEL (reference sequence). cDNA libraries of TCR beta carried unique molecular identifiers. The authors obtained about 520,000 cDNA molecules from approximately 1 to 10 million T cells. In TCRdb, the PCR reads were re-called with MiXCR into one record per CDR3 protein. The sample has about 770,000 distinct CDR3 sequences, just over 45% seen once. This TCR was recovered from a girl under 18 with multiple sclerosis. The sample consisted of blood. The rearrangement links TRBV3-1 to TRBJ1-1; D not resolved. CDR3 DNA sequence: TGTGCCAGCAGCCAAGCCCGTGTCATAAACACTGAAGCTTTCTTT. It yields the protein CASSQARVINTEAFF.